These 29 T cell receptor beta chains came from one sample sequenced in a study of cytomegalovirus exposure and HLA in healthy donors. The study ran its PCR with 60 Vbeta and 13 Jbeta primers. Assay: immunoSEQ multiplex PCR; the TCRdb copy retains only in-frame clones and omits some. The sample holds 90,000 to 120,000 clones, 76% seen once. Sequenced: PBMCs. These receptors were obtained from a young man in good health and CMV-seronegative.

The J gene is TRBJ2-7, the V gene TRBV5-6; 7 nucleotides match TRBD1. Germline assignment: CDR1 SGHDT and CDR2 YYEEEE. The CDR3 extends over 15 amino acids. The J segment lost 2 bases and the V segment lost 2 bases, leaving 7 bases of the junction unmatched. The CDR3 protein is CASSFGQDLPYEQYF. As DNA, the CDR3 is TGTGCCAGCAGCTTCGGACAGGACCTACCCTACGAGCAGTACTTC. The whole variable domain, filled in from reference TRBV5-6 and TRBJ2-7, reads DAGVTQSPTHLIKTRGQQVTLRCSPKSGHDTVSWYQQALGQGPQFIFQYYEEEERQRGNFPDRFSGHQFPNYSSELNVNALLLGDSALYLCASSFGQDLPYEQYFGPGTRLTVT.

The chain carries TRBV2 and TRBJ2-7, with 10 bases matching TRBD1. Unmatched junction bases numbered 9, after V lost 8 bases and J lost 2 bases. Looked up from germline, CDR1 is SNHLY and CDR2 is FYNNEI. The CDR3 contains 15 residues. In nucleotides, the CDR3 is TGTGCCAGCTGGACAGGGGGGGTCTTTCCCTACGAGCAGTACTTC. It yields the protein CASWTGGVFPYEQYF. The full variable domain, its missing parts supplied by reference TRBV2 and TRBJ2-7, is EPEVTQTPSHQVTQMGQEVILRCVPISNHLYFYWYRQILGQKVEFLVSFYNNEISEKSEIFDDQFSVERPDGSNFTLKIRSTKLEDSAMYFCASWTGGVFPYEQYFGPGTRLTVT.

J is TRBJ2-5 and V is TRBV7-9; the match to TRBD1 covers 8 bases. The J call may be faulty, since TRBJ2-7 better matches the DNA end. The CDR3 extends over 16 amino acids. Germline-derived CDR1 and CDR2 are SEHNR and FQNEAQ (reference sequence). In nucleotides, the CDR3 is TGTGCCAGCAGCTCCTCCGTGAGACAGGGGTCCTACGAGCAGTACTTC. It yields the protein CASSSSVRQGSYEQYF.

This rearrangement joins TRBV11-2 to TRBJ2-7; D is perhaps TRBD2 (6 bases). Germline V gene lookup returns CDR1 SGHAT and CDR2 FQNNGV. Trimming took 5 bases from V and 9 from J, leaving 20 bases between them. The CDR3 is 14 amino acids. The CDR3 DNA reads TGTGCCAGCAGCCCAACCTTGCGGGACGGAAGGCAGTACTTC. This sequence encodes CASSPTLRDGRQYF.

This chain links TRBV7-9 with TRBJ1-4; D remains unclear. With 5 bases removed from V and 8 bases from J, the gap between germline ends came to 6 bases. Per germline, CDR1 SEHNR and CDR2 FQNEAQ (reference sequence). CDR3 length equals 11 residues. The CDR3 loop is CASSGGEKLFF. CDR3 coding DNA: TGTGCCAGCAGCGGCGGCGAAAAACTGTTTTTT.

The chain is built from TRBV5-1 and TRBJ2-1, with 13 bases fitting TRBD2. This CDR3 is built from 16 residues. Germline V gene data show CDR1 as SGHRS and CDR2 as YFSETQ. After removal of 4 bases from V and 3 bases from J, the junction contained 4 bases not matched to a gene. Here the CDR3 reads CASSRGTSGDYNEQFF. The DNA of the CDR3 is TGCGCCAGCAGCAGGGGGACTAGCGGGGACTACAATGAGCAGTTCTTC.

The rearrangement uses TRBV7-9 and TRBJ2-7; TRBD2 matches at 8 bases. Per germline, CDR1 SEHNR and CDR2 FQNEAQ (reference sequence). V dropped 5 bases and J dropped 3; count of bases not matched to a gene: 12. The CDR3 is 16 amino acids. CDR3 in amino acids: CASSPVPGGRNYEQYF. The CDR3 DNA reads TGTGCCAGCAGCCCCGTGCCGGGGGGGCGCAACTACGAGCAGTACTTC.

The CDR3 is CASRRGLTGELFF. The CDR3 coding sequence is TGTGCCAGCAGGCGGGGGCTCACCGGGGAGCTGTTTTTT. The chain joins TRBV11-1 to TRBJ2-2, with D tentatively TRBD2 (7 bases). CDR1 is SGHAT, CDR2 FQDESV, per germline (reference sequence). V was pared by 6 bases and J by 4 bases, with 9 bases between. The CDR3 sequence is 13 residues long.

This clone has a single count. The V call is TRBV27, the J call TRBJ2-7, with D perhaps TRBD2 (5 bases). This CDR3 contains 14 residues. Trimming removed 5 bases at V and 5 bases at J, with 16 bases between. Germline CDR1 reads MNHEY; CDR2 reads SMNVEV (reference sequence). Written as DNA, the CDR3 is TGTGCCAGCAGTCGGACTTATAGTGCCAACGAGCAGTACTTC. This encodes CASSRTYSANEQYF.

This sequence joins TRBV7-2 and TRBJ1-5; 10 positions agree with TRBD1. From germline, CDR1 is SGHTA and CDR2 FQGNSA. V lost 3 bases and J lost 6; bases outside the gene matches: 5. The length of the CDR3 is 15 residues. Here the CDR3 reads CASSFGRTGGQPQHF. In DNA, the CDR3 is TGTGCCAGCAGCTTTGGACGGACAGGGGGTCAGCCCCAGCATTTT.

As regards this clone: At one end, the junction sequence differs from germline, possibly due to a read error. The rearrangement joins TRBV7-9 to TRBJ1-2; no definite D call. Germline CDR1 and CDR2: SEHNR and FQNEAQ (reference sequence). The length of the CDR3 is 18 residues. Here the CDR3 reads CASSPLTTPYSANYGYPF. In DNA, the CDR3 is TGTGCCAGCAGCCCCCTAACCACACCTTACTCTGCTAACTATGGCTACCCCTTC.

The chain is built from TRBV6-1 and TRBJ2-3; 7 positions match TRBD1. Germline loops: CDR1 MNHNS, CDR2 SASEGT. There are 12 residues in the CDR3. The ends lost 7 bases at V and 4 bases at J; junction bases unmatched: 2. CDR3 loop: CASTRGPDTQYF. The DNA of the CDR3 is TGTGCCAGCACGAGGGGGCCAGATACGCAGTATTTT.

The chain is built from TRBV5-1 and TRBJ2-7; TRBD2 might be the D (5 bases). Germline CDR1 is SGHRS and CDR2 is YFSETQ. CDR3 length: 13 amino acids. The V end lost 5 bases, the J end lost 4 bases, and 13 bases lay between the germline ends. DNA for the CDR3: TGCGCCAGCAGAATGGCTAGCAGGTACGAGCAGTACTTC. Its translation: CASRMASRYEQYF.

The chain employs TRBV4-1 and TRBJ2-5, with a tentative D call TRBD1 (6 bases). The last part of the DNA fits TRBJ2-7 better; the J call may be wrong. This CDR3 has 16 amino acids. Germline values: CDR1 MGHRA, CDR2 YSYEKL. CDR3 in amino acids: CASSQAGGRGAYEQYF. Here the CDR3 DNA reads TGCGCCAGCAGCCAAGCTGGGGGCAGGGGAGCCTACGAGCAGTACTTC.

The genes are TRBV5-1 and TRBJ2-7; the match to TRBD2 covers 7 bases. The CDR3 is 13 amino acids. Germline CDR1 SGHRS, CDR2 YFSETQ. Trimming took 2 bases from V and 2 from J; bases not matched to a gene: 1. Here the CDR3 reads CASSFGLAYEQYF. The CDR3 DNA reads as TGCGCCAGCAGCTTTGGACTAGCCTACGAGCAGTACTTC.

The chain has TRBV6-1 and TRBJ2-2; 12 bases map to TRBD1. CDR1 is MNHNS, CDR2 SASEGT, per germline. With 6 bases clipped from V and 4 bases from J, the junction kept 3 bases outside the gene matches. This CDR3 contains 15 residues. The CDR3 protein is CASRGQGAITGELFF. The CDR3 bases are TGTGCCAGCAGGGGACAGGGGGCAATCACCGGGGAGCTGTTTTTT.

V is TRBV5-4 and J is TRBJ2-2, with 9 bases aligning to TRBD1. CDR3 size: 14 residues. Looked up from germline, CDR1 is SGHNT and CDR2 is YYREEE (reference sequence). Trimming removed 3 bases from V and 5 bases from J; junction bases left unmatched: 2. The CDR3 coding sequence is TGTGCCAGCAGCTGGACAGGGGTGACCGGGGAGCTGTTTTTT. The encoded protein is CASSWTGVTGELFF.

There are a few counts of this clone. This chain links TRBV6-6 with TRBJ1-1, with a tentative D call TRBD1 (6 bases). Germline values: CDR1 MNHNY, CDR2 SVGAGI (reference sequence). The CDR3 has 15 amino acids. V lost 7 bases and J 4 bases, leaving 19 bases between the germline ends. CDR3 sequence reads: CASTNGREGGTEAFF. The CDR3 DNA sequence: TGTGCCAGCACCAACGGTAGGGAGGGGGGCACTGAAGCTTTCTTT.

This clone was observed a few times. V is TRBV5-1 and J is TRBJ2-7, with 7 bases aligning to TRBD1. V shed 4 bases, J shed 2 bases, and the junction held 12 bases outside the gene matches. Germline V gene data show CDR1 as SGHRS and CDR2 as YFSETQ. This CDR3 comprises 16 residues. CDR3 DNA: TGCGCCAGCAGCGGAACTATAGGGGGCAGAACCTACGAGCAGTACTTC. Its protein product is CASSGTIGGRTYEQYF.

The J gene is TRBJ2-3, the V gene TRBV7-9; a weak D match, TRBD2 (5 bases). Germline assignment: CDR1 SEHNR and CDR2 FQNEAQ (reference sequence). The CDR3 contains 12 residues. Trimming took off 3 bases at V and 6 bases at J, with 7 bases between the two ends. Written as DNA, the CDR3 is TGTGCCAGCAGCTTGTCGGGGGATACGCAGTATTTT. Protein sequence: CASSLSGDTQYF.

J is TRBJ2-2 and V is TRBV9; TRBD2 aligns across 8 bases. The V and J ends lost 4 bases and 7 bases, in that order; junction bases with no gene match: 9. Germline lookup yields CDR1 SGDLS and CDR2 YYNGEE. This CDR3 comprises 15 residues. The CDR3 region has the DNA TGTGCCAGCAGCCGGCCGGGGGGGTATGGCGGGGAGCTGTTTTTT. Encoded protein: CASSRPGGYGGELFF.

The J gene is TRBJ2-5, the V gene TRBV5-1; the match to TRBD2 covers 15 bases. This CDR3 spans 17 amino acids. The J segment lost 5 bases and the V segment lost 5 bases, leaving 10 bases of the junction unmatched. Per the germline V gene, CDR1 is SGHRS and CDR2 is YFSETQ. CDR3 amino acids: CASRPGLAGGPEETQYF. The CDR3 coding sequence is TGCGCCAGCAGGCCCGGACTAGCGGGGGGGCCAGAGGAGACCCAGTACTTC.

This chain connects TRBV13 to TRBJ2-1; possible D gene TRBD1, 5 bases. Germline CDR1 PRHDT, CDR2 FYEKMQ (reference sequence). The CDR3 sequence is 18 residues long. The V gene lost 5 bases and the J gene lost 8 bases, with 28 bases spanning the gap. The CDR3 coding sequence is TGTGCCAGCAGCAAAATTACCAGGGCATCCGGGCAGTTTCATGAGCAGTTCTTC. Encoded protein: CASSKITRASGQFHEQFF.

This clone was detected only a few times. CDR3 nucleotides: TGTGCCAGCAGCTTCTCCGGGATAAGAGGGAACACTGAAGCTTTCTTT. It yields the protein CASSFSGIRGNTEAFF. V is TRBV5-6 and J is TRBJ1-1; no definite D call. Deletions cut 2 bases from V and 1 base from J, with 15 bases between. The germline CDR1 and CDR2 sequences are SGHDT and YYEEEE. The CDR3 contains 16 residues.

This clone was detected a few times. The same CDR3 is also encoded by other DNA sequences in this sample. The rearrangement joins TRBV9 to TRBJ1-6; perhaps TRBD1 as D (6 bases). The CDR3 length is 14 residues. Germline-derived CDR1 and CDR2 are SGDLS and YYNGEE. Trimming took 0 bases from V and 7 from J, leaving 8 bases between them. The CDR3 loop is CASSVGTANSPLHF. CDR3 coding DNA: TGTGCCAGCAGCGTAGGGACAGCCAATTCACCCCTCCACTTT. Supplemented by reference TRBV9 and TRBJ1-6, the full variable domain reads DSGVTQTPKHLITATGQRVTLRCSPRSGDLSVYWYQQSLDQGLQFLIQYYNGEERAKGNILERFSAQQFPDLHSELNLSSLELGDSALYFCASSVGTANSPLHFGNGTRLTVT.

This clone has only one observation. One end of the junction fails to match germline, which may point to a read error. The rearrangement uses TRBV5-5 and TRBJ1-2; D unclear. The CDR3 totals 15 residues. The germline V gene has CDR1 SGHKS and CDR2 YYEKEE (reference sequence). The CDR3, as DNA: TGTGCCAGCAGCTTGGAGTTGGGTCGTAACTATGGCTACCCCTTC. It encodes CASSLELGRNYGYPF.

The chain employs TRBV7-6 and TRBJ2-5; 9 bases match TRBD2. In germline, CDR1 is SGHVS, CDR2 FNYEAQ. J gave up 5 bases and V 5 bases, and 6 bases lay outside the gene matches. CDR3 length equals 14 residues. CDR3 DNA: TGTGCCAGCAGCCCGTCCGGGACTAGCGAGACCCAGTACTTC. It yields the protein CASSPSGTSETQYF.

The V gene is TRBV15, the J gene TRBJ2-7, with a tentative D call TRBD1 (6 bases). The germline CDR1 and CDR2 sequences are LNHNV and YYDKDF (reference sequence). The V and J ends lost 0 bases and 6 bases respectively, with 18 bases between them. This CDR3 is built from 16 residues. CDR3 sequence (DNA): TGTGCCACCAGCAGAGATCGGGACGGATCCAGGGGCGAGCAGTACTTC. It codes for CATSRDRDGSRGEQYF.

This clone was counted only a few times. Other DNA sequences of this sample code for an identical CDR3. The chain links TRBV18 to TRBJ2-5; a possible D gene is TRBD1 (6 bases). There are 14 residues in the CDR3. V lost 3 bases and J 1 base, leaving 9 bases between the germline ends. Germline CDR1 reads KGHSH; CDR2 reads LQKENI. CDR3: CASSPVGGQETQYF. The CDR3 DNA reads TGTGCCAGCTCACCGGTAGGGGGCCAAGAGACCCAGTACTTC.